Listed below are T cell receptor beta chains from one sample, sequenced in a study of identifying expanded T cells in peripheral blood. TCRdb's table, derived via immunoSEQ multiplex PCR, lists solely in-frame clones and lacks some. This table has approximately 100,000 clones, 87% appearing once. Sequencing was done on a sample of blood. The receptor set was obtained from a person between 18 and 69 years old in good health. Both conserved end residues are part of each CDR3. Fields, in order: J gene, clone size, V gene, D gene, CDR3 protein, CDR3 DNA. A D gene is named only where the DNA matches it firmly. The size entry is marked missing in some rows and otherwise reads once, few, many or a size class.

j_gene: TRBJ2-2
abundance: once
v_gene: TRBV12-5
d_gene: NA
CDR3aa: CASKIEGAGELFF
CDR3nt: TGTGCTAGTAAGATAGAAGGAGCCGGGGAGCTGTTTTTT

j_gene: TRBJ1-1
abundance: NA
v_gene: TRBV20-1
d_gene: NA
CDR3aa: CSARNTEAFF
CDR3nt: TGCAGTGCTCGTAACACTGAAGCTTTCTTT

j_gene: TRBJ1-2
abundance: NA
v_gene: TRBV6-5
d_gene: TRBD1
CDR3aa: CASSYLQTGTYGYTF
CDR3nt: TGTGCCAGCAGTTACCTCCAGACAGGGACCTATGGCTACACCTTC

j_gene: TRBJ1-5
abundance: NA
v_gene: TRBV27
d_gene: NA
CDR3aa: CASSTQGQTGTQHF
CDR3nt: TGTGCCAGCAGTACCCAAGGACAGACGGGGACCCAGCATTTT

j_gene: TRBJ1-2
abundance: NA
v_gene: TRBV5-4
d_gene: NA
CDR3aa: CASSLDRVYGYTF
CDR3nt: TGTGCCAGCAGCTTGGACAGGGTCTATGGCTACACCTTC

j_gene: TRBJ2-7
abundance: NA
v_gene: TRBV18
d_gene: TRBD1
CDR3aa: CASSPLGQPTYEQYF
CDR3nt: TGTGCCAGCTCACCACTGGGACAGCCAACCTACGAGCAGTACTTC

j_gene: TRBJ2-7
abundance: NA
v_gene: TRBV7-2
d_gene: TRBD2
CDR3aa: CASSLVAGGEPYEQYF
CDR3nt: TGTGCCAGCAGCTTAGTAGCGGGGGGCGAACCCTACGAGCAGTACTTC

j_gene: TRBJ1-1
abundance: NA
v_gene: TRBV13
d_gene: NA
CDR3aa: CASSLVEQGNTEAFF
CDR3nt: TGTGCCAGCAGCTTAGTGGAACAGGGGAACACTGAAGCTTTCTTT

j_gene: TRBJ1-4
abundance: NA
v_gene: TRBV5-1
d_gene: NA
CDR3aa: CASSFGQVDEKLFF
CDR3nt: TGCGCCAGCAGCTTTGGCCAAGTGGATGAAAAACTGTTTTTT

j_gene: TRBJ2-5
abundance: NA
v_gene: TRBV28
d_gene: TRBD2
CDR3aa: CASGRGGKETQYF
CDR3nt: TGTGCCAGCGGTCGGGGGGGCAAGGAGACCCAGTACTTC

j_gene: TRBJ1-2
abundance: once
v_gene: TRBV5-1
d_gene: NA
CDR3aa: CASSLRANNYGYTF
CDR3nt: TGCGCCAGCAGCTTGCGAGCAAATAACTATGGCTACACCTTC

j_gene: TRBJ1-5
abundance: NA
v_gene: TRBV7-2
d_gene: NA
CDR3aa: CASSPPWSNQPQHF
CDR3nt: TGTGCCAGCAGCCCCCCGTGGAGCAATCAGCCCCAGCATTTT

j_gene: TRBJ1-1
abundance: NA
v_gene: TRBV10-1
d_gene: NA
CDR3aa: CASSAGFPRGTEAFF
CDR3nt: TGCGCCAGCAGTGCAGGGTTCCCTCGGGGCACTGAAGCTTTCTTT

j_gene: TRBJ2-7
abundance: NA
v_gene: TRBV10-2
d_gene: NA
CDR3aa: CASSEGNEQYF
CDR3nt: TGCGCCAGCAGTGAAGGGAACGAGCAGTACTTC

j_gene: TRBJ1-2
abundance: NA
v_gene: TRBV7-9
d_gene: NA
CDR3aa: CASSLSPADGYTF
CDR3nt: TGTGCCAGCAGCCTCTCCCCCGCAGATGGCTACACCTTC

j_gene: TRBJ2-7
abundance: NA
v_gene: TRBV7-2
d_gene: TRBD1
CDR3aa: CASSLAGTAQGEQYF
CDR3nt: TGTGCCAGCAGCTTAGCAGGGACAGCCCAAGGGGAGCAGTACTTC

j_gene: TRBJ2-5
abundance: NA
v_gene: TRBV5-1
d_gene: TRBD2
CDR3aa: CASSLGASGGRETQYF
CDR3nt: TGCGCCAGCAGCTTGGGGGCTAGCGGGGGCCGGGAGACCCAGTACTTC

j_gene: TRBJ2-1
abundance: NA
v_gene: TRBV5-6
d_gene: NA
CDR3aa: CASSLGGFGAEQFF
CDR3nt: TGTGCCAGCAGCTTGGGAGGGTTTGGGGCTGAGCAGTTCTTC

j_gene: TRBJ2-3
abundance: once
v_gene: TRBV29-1
d_gene: NA
CDR3aa: CSVDGPRTDTQYF
CDR3nt: TGCAGCGTTGACGGCCCCCGCACAGATACGCAGTATTTT

j_gene: TRBJ2-3
abundance: once
v_gene: TRBV28
d_gene: NA
CDR3aa: CASNPVLYSTDTQYF
CDR3nt: TGTGCCAGCAACCCGGTCCTGTACAGCACAGATACGCAGTATTTT

j_gene: TRBJ1-2
abundance: NA
v_gene: TRBV9
d_gene: TRBD1
CDR3aa: CASSTQTGTAYGYTF
CDR3nt: TGTGCCAGCAGCACACAGACCGGGACAGCATATGGCTACACCTTC

j_gene: TRBJ1-1
abundance: NA
v_gene: TRBV19
d_gene: NA
CDR3aa: CASMNQGRTEAFF
CDR3nt: TGTGCCAGTATGAATCAGGGGAGGACTGAAGCTTTCTTT

j_gene: TRBJ2-7
abundance: NA
v_gene: TRBV4-3
d_gene: NA
CDR3aa: CASSQVQGLSYEQYF
CDR3nt: TGCGCCAGCAGCCAAGTGCAGGGTTTGTCCTACGAGCAGTACTTC

j_gene: TRBJ2-3
abundance: NA
v_gene: TRBV10-1
d_gene: NA
CDR3aa: CASSESPGDSGDTQYF
CDR3nt: TGCGCCAGCAGTGAGTCGCCGGGGGACTCGGGGGATACGCAGTATTTT

j_gene: TRBJ1-1
abundance: NA
v_gene: TRBV28
d_gene: TRBD1
CDR3aa: CASNPPRGLNTEAFF
CDR3nt: TGTGCCAGCAACCCGCCAAGGGGGCTAAACACTGAAGCTTTCTTT

j_gene: TRBJ1-3
abundance: NA
v_gene: TRBV19
d_gene: NA
CDR3aa: CASQTRDGGNTIYF
CDR3nt: TGTGCCAGTCAAACCCGGGACGGCGGAAACACCATATATTTT

j_gene: TRBJ2-5
abundance: NA
v_gene: TRBV5-4
d_gene: NA
CDR3aa: CASSLGGLRAQETQYF
CDR3nt: TGTGCCAGCAGCTTGGGAGGGTTGAGGGCCCAAGAGACCCAGTACTTC